This TCR beta chain originates from a study of blood T cell repertoires in COVID-19. CDR3 length: 12 residues. Looked up from germline, CDR1 is MDHEN and CDR2 is SYDVKM. V was cut by 6 bases and J by 10 bases, with 13 bases left in between. Sequenced by immunoSEQ multiplex PCR; TCRdb stores in-frame clones only, minus some. The table shows more than 95,000 clones, with around nine tenths occurring only once. This receptor was taken from an elderly woman in a cohort sampled during active COVID-19. The chain joins TRBV28 to TRBJ2-1, with D unresolved. The sequenced sample consisted of peripheral blood. The CDR3 protein is CASRATAQEQFF. CDR3 in DNA: TGTGCCAGCAGGGCTACTGCACAGGAGCAGTTCTTC.